This T cell receptor (beta chain) comes out of a study of CD8+CD57+ T cells in acquired aplastic anemia. The study profiled TCR beta VDJ and CDR3 using genomic DNA as template. One entry per CDR3 protein, called by TCRdb with MiXCR from the reads. The data contain 200,000 to 250,000 distinct CDR3 sequences, 50% to 70% of them singletons. CD8+CD57+ cell expansion had been shown by flow cytometry in patients chosen for sequencing. This receptor was identified in a human donor with aplastic anemia. Sequencing was performed on sorted CD4+, CD8+, or CD8+CD57+ T cells (not recorded which) from PBMCs.

The CDR3 is CASSHAGVQETQYF. In nucleotides, the CDR3 is TGTGCCAGCAGCCATGCGGGAGTACAAGAGACCCAGTACTTC. This chain uses TRBV14 with TRBJ2-5, with 7 nucleotides matching TRBD2. Germline CDR1 is SGHDN and CDR2 is FVKESK. The CDR3 totals 14 residues. With V trimmed by 3 bases and J by 2 bases, 3 bases remained unmatched.